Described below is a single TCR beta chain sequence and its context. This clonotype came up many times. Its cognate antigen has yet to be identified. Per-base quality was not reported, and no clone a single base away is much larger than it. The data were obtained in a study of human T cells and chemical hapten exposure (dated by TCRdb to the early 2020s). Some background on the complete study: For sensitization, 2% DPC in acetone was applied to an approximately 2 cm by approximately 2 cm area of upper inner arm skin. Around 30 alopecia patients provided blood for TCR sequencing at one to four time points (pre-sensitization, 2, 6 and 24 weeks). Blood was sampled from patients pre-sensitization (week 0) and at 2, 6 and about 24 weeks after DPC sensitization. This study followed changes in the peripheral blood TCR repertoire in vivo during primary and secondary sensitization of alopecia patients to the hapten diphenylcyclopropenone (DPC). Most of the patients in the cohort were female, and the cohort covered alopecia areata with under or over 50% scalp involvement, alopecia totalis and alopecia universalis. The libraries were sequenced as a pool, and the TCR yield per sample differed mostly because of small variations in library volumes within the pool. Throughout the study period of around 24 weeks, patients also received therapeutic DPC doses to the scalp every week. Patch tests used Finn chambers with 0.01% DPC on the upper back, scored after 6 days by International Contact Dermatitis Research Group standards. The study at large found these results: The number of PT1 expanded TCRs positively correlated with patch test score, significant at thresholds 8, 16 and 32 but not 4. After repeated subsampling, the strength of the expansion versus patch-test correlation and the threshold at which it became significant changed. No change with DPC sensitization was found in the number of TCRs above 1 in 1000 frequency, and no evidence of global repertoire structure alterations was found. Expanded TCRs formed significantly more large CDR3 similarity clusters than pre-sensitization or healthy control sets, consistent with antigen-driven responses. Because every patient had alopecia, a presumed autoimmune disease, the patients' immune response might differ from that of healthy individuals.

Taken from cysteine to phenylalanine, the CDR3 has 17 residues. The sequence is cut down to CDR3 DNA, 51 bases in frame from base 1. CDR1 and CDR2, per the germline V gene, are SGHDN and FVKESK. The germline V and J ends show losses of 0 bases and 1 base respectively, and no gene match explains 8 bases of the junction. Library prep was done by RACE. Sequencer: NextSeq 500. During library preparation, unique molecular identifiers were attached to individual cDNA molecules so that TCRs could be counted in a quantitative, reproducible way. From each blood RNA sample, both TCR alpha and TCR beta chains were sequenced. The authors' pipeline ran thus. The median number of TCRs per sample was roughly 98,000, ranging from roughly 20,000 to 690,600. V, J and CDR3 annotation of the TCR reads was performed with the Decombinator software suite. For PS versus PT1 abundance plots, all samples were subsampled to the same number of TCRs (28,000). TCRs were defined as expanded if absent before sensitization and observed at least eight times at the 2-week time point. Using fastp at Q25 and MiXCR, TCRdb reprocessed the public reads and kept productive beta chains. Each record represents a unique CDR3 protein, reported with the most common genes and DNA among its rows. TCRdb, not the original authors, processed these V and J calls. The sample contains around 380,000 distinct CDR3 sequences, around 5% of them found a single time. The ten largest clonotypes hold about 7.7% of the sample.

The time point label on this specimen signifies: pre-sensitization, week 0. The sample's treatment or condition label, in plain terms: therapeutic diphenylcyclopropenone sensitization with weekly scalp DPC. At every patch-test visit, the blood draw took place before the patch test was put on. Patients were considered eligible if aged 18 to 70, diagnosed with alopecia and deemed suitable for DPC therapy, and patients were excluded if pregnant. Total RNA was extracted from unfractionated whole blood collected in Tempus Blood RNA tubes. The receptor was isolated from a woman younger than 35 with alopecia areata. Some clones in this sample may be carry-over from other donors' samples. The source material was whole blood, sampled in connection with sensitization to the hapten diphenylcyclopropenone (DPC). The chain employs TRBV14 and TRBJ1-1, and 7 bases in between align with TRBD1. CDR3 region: CASSQDLRGRKNTEAFF. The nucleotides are TGTGCCAGCAGCCAAGATTTGAGGGGGCGGAAGAACACTGAAGCTTTCTTT. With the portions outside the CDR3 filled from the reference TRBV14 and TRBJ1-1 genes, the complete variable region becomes EAGVTQFPSHSVIEKGQTVTLRCDPISGHDNLYWYRRVMGKEIKFLLHFVKESKQDESGMPNNRFLAERTGGTYSTLKVQPAELEDSGVYFCASSQDLRGRKNTEAFFGQGTRLTVV.